The entry below describes one T cell receptor (beta chain). The data stem from a study of tumor-infiltrating lymphocytes in primary liver carcinoma. Across the study: The cohort included men and women aged 30 to 69 years.

The CDR3 sequence is 14 residues long. The germline gives CDR1 LNHDA, CDR2 SQIVND (reference sequence). After removal of 6 bases from V and 7 bases from J, the junction contained 9 bases not matched to a gene. Making TCR beta cDNA involved approximately 520 ng total RNA and a constant-region primer. For TCR beta, libraries were produced by three nested multiplex PCR rounds using slightly modified ARM-PCR. Both of the initial two PCR rounds ran for about 11 cycles and employed TRBV1-TRBV30 forward primers alongside a C-beta reverse primer. Each CDR3 protein is one row after TCRdb ran MiXCR on the multiplex PCR reads. The sample lists roughly 53,000 distinct CDR3 sequences, about 68% seen once, with about 26% in the top ten. The tissue used was unsorted bulk material of roughly 17-34 mg. RNA and DNA were co-extracted from it with the AllPrep DNA/RNA mini kit. Patients diagnosed with primary liver carcinoma received treatment through surgical resection.

The specimen sequenced was liver tumor tissue from sampling region 2. Noted subset: tumor region T2, inferior pole. This chain uses TRBV19 with TRBJ2-4, with 7 bases aligning to TRBD1. This sequence was found in a man aged 40-49 years with primary liver carcinoma and hepatitis B virus infection. This chain's CDR3 is CASSSTGIVNIQYF. DNA for the CDR3: TGTGCCAGTAGCTCGACAGGGATCGTTAACATTCAGTACTTC.